This T cell receptor beta chain was recovered during a study of blood T cell repertoires in COVID-19 (dated by TCRdb to about 2020). Notes on the research overall: Samples covering the acute and convalescent phases of COVID-19 were provided by collaborators in the United States, Italy and Spain. A de-identified subject ID, COVID-19 status, age in years and sex were almost always included in the sample metadata. The repertoires were released in a freely available public database intended as a resource for research on the immune response to SARS-CoV-2. Samples were obtained from the ongoing ImmuneRACE study (first 160 participants) and from 1,200 or so subjects provided by 6 global collaborators. Where available, HLA class I and class II types were obtained from metadata supplied by the sample provider rather than from assay-based typing. The dataset comprised deeply sampled blood TCRbeta repertoires from subjects exposed to, actively infected with, or recovered from COVID-19. The material from the prospective study consisted of cDNA or gDNA derived from T cells, B-cell-depleted T cells, or PBMCs. What the authors observed across the whole study: The quantity of clinical and demographic metadata differed by source and by participant and was supplied without curation.

CDR3 length: 12 amino acids, cysteine to phenylalanine. Of all the DNA, just the CDR3 is kept, 36 bases in frame from base 1. V and J are truncated by 3 bases and 4 bases respectively, leaving an intervening sequence of 6 bases. CDR1 is given as ENHRY and CDR2 as SYGVKD, both from the germline V gene. The immunoSEQ Assay, a bias-controlled multiplex PCR, was used to amplify TCRbeta CDR3 regions from genomic DNA. Per the authors' processing: The number of nucleated cells in each sample was estimated by amplification of reference gene primers within the assay. To quantify the absolute abundance of each unique TCRbeta CDR3 rearrangement, sequence reads were collapsed and filtered. For each sample, productive Simpson clonality was calculated as the square root of Simpson's diversity index over productive rearrangements. The table comes from immuneACCESS by way of TCRdb, which keeps in-frame sequences with V and J called. Part of the clones is missing from these tables; in studies checked, under half for an unresolved V gene and the rest for unknown reasons. That table furnishes V, J and clone size, whereas the DNA furnished D and trimming. This sample lists about 73,000 clones; roughly four fifths were detected once. The ten top clones hold approximately 2.3% of the sample.

In Seattle, one collaborating source enrolled patients while the infection was active and tracked those patients longitudinally over the course of disease. Collaborating institutions collected whole blood in K2EDTA tubes following their own protocols. Collaborator samples were shipped for TCRbeta analysis as frozen whole blood, isolated PBMCs, or DNA extracted from either sample type. As regards this clone: Its antigen is not yet known. Base qualities were left out, and no much larger clone turns up one base away.

The chain couples TRBV10-3 to TRBJ1-2; a tentative D match to TRBD1 spans 6 bases. The clonotype originates from a man in his 70s with COVID-19, enrolled during active disease. Sequenced input: peripheral blood. The DNA sequence is given as TGTGCCATCAGTGAACAGGGCTATGGCTACACCTTC. Its coded protein is CAISEQGYGYTF.